This T cell receptor (beta chain) was found in a study of molecular identifiers for immune sequencing clone quantification. After removal of 1 base from V and 5 bases from J, the junction contained 3 bases not matched to a gene. CDR3 length equals 14 residues. Germline V gene data show CDR1 as PRHDT and CDR2 as FYEKMQ (reference sequence). Using a CD8+CD4-CCR7+CD45RA+ phenotype, naive CD8 T cells were sorted. This clonotype was seen repeatedly, ten times or more. Its antigen is unknown. TCRdb fed the PCR reads into MiXCR, producing one record per CDR3 protein. The repertoire holds 50,000 to 70,000 distinct CDR3 sequences, approximately 17% seen once, with about 1.4% in the top ten. The study, taken as a whole, reports: Detection of one spiked Jurkat cell's TCR RNA reportedly worked in 750,000 to 1,000,000 naive cells.

The sequencing sample was made of naive CD8+ T cells from blood, with Jurkat cell RNA spiked in. Described subset: FACS-sorted CD8+CD4-CCR7+CD45RA+ naive T cells. This receptor was obtained from a human donor in good health. Some libraries in this study had Jurkat cell RNA spiked in. The chain combines TRBV13 with TRBJ2-5; 8 nucleotides line up with TRBD2. CDR3 sequence (DNA): TGTGCCAGCAGCTTAGTTACTAGCGGTGAGACCCAGTACTTC. Amino acid sequence: CASSLVTSGETQYF.